This is a list of T cell receptor beta chains from one sample in a study of long-term antiretroviral therapy in people with HIV. Profiling relied on immunoSEQ multiplex PCR, and the TCRdb table lists in-frame clones only, not all of them. The sample contains approximately 34,000 clones, 83% of which appear only once. The specimen was unsorted PBMCs, collected 1 year after starting antiretroviral therapy. These receptors were obtained from a man between 18 and 35 years old with HIV. CDR3s include the opening cysteine and the closing phenylalanine or tryptophan. The D gene is left open where the match is weak. Clone size, where shown, is once, few, many, or a class for clones that have expanded.

size,V,J,D,CDR3,DNA
-,TRBV7-9,TRBJ2-3,-,CASSLVAGLTDTQYF,TGTGCCAGCAGCTTAGTCGCAGGCCTCACAGATACGCAGTATTTT
-,TRBV7-9,TRBJ2-2,-,CASSSPAGDSDTGELFF,TGTGCCAGCAGCTCCCCGGCCGGAGATTCAGACACCGGGGAGCTGTTTTTT
-,TRBV18,TRBJ2-3,TRBD2,CASSPRGWEGTTDTQYF,TGTGCCAGCTCACCAAGAGGATGGGAGGGCACCACAGATACGCAGTATTTT
-,TRBV6-5,TRBJ2-7,TRBD1,CASSSSTGEVFYEQYF,TGTGCCAGCAGTTCATCGACAGGGGAGGTGTTTTACGAGCAGTACTTC
once,TRBV6-5,TRBJ1-1,-,CASSYTGEGTEAFF,TGTGCCAGCAGTTACACCGGGGAAGGAACTGAAGCTTTCTTT
-,TRBV27,TRBJ1-5,TRBD1,CASRTQGGYQPQHF,TGTGCCAGCAGAACACAGGGGGGGTATCAGCCCCAGCATTTT
-,TRBV5-5,TRBJ1-4,-,CASSLGQWAREEKLFF,TGTGCCAGCAGCTTGGGACAGTGGGCAAGAGAGGAAAAACTGTTTTTT
-,TRBV7-9,TRBJ1-1,-,CASSPESYTEAFF,TGTGCCAGCAGCCCCGAGAGCTACACTGAAGCTTTCTTT
once,TRBV18,TRBJ1-1,-,CASSPGGPEAFF,TGTGCCAGCTCACCAGGGGGTCCTGAAGCTTTCTTT
once,TRBV9,TRBJ1-1,-,CASSVGGEETEAFF,TGTGCCAGCAGCGTAGGTGGGGAGGAGACTGAAGCTTTCTTT
-,TRBV19,TRBJ1-1,-,CASSIVGGRGTEAFF,TGTGCCAGTAGTATAGTAGGAGGGAGGGGGACTGAAGCTTTCTTT
-,TRBV10-3,TRBJ2-3,TRBD1,CAISVQGADTQYF,TGTGCCATCAGTGTTCAGGGGGCAGATACGCAGTATTTT
-,TRBV15,TRBJ1-1,-,CATSKGDGNTEAFF,TGTGCCACCAGCAAGGGGGACGGAAACACTGAAGCTTTCTTT
-,TRBV6-5,TRBJ1-3,-,CASTATGGNTIYF,TGTGCCAGCACCGCGACAGGAGGAAACACCATATATTTT
-,TRBV7-8,TRBJ2-7,TRBD1,CASSPRTGDYEQYF,TGTGCCAGCAGCCCTCGGACAGGGGACTACGAGCAGTACTTC
-,TRBV7-9,TRBJ2-1,-,CASSLVPRASSYNEQFF,TGTGCCAGCAGCTTAGTACCAAGGGCAAGCTCCTACAATGAGCAGTTCTTC
-,TRBV19,TRBJ2-3,TRBD1,CASTDRAWTTDTQYF,TGTGCCAGCACGGACAGGGCTTGGACGACAGATACGCAGTATTTT
-,TRBV10-3,TRBJ1-1,-,CAISDPGRGGGTEAFF,TGTGCCATCAGTGATCCAGGGAGGGGCGGAGGAACTGAAGCTTTCTTT
-,TRBV14,TRBJ2-1,-,CASSLAGNEQFF,TGTGCCAGCAGCCTTGCGGGCAATGAGCAGTTCTTC
-,TRBV2,TRBJ2-1,-,CASISDVVTYNEQFF,TGTGCCAGCATTTCAGACGTAGTGACCTACAATGAGCAGTTCTTC
-,TRBV25-1,TRBJ1-1,-,CASSVSGTKEAFF,TGTGCCAGCAGTGTCTCCGGGACGAAGGAAGCTTTCTTT
-,TRBV7-9,TRBJ1-1,-,CASSLGNRQLNTEAFF,TGTGCCAGCAGCTTGGGCAATCGACAGCTCAACACTGAAGCTTTCTTT
-,TRBV18,TRBJ1-6,-,CASSPFGPYNSPLHF,TGTGCCAGCTCACCTTTCGGACCTTATAATTCACCCCTCCACTTT
-,TRBV5-8,TRBJ2-7,TRBD1,CASSLWDRGYEQYF,TGTGCCAGCAGCTTATGGGACAGGGGGTACGAGCAGTACTTC
-,TRBV7-3,TRBJ2-2,TRBD2,CASSLRGTSGSVTGTGELFF,TGTGCCAGCAGCTTAAGGGGGACTAGCGGGAGCGTCACGGGCACCGGGGAGCTGTTTTTT
once,TRBV6-4,TRBJ2-2,-,CASSGQDTGELFF,TGTGCCAGCAGTGGACAGGACACCGGGGAGCTGTTTTTT
-,TRBV4-3,TRBJ2-7,-,CASSQDRSASYEQYF,TGCGCCAGCAGCCAAGATAGGTCCGCCTCCTACGAGCAGTACTTC
once,TRBV14,TRBJ1-5,-,CASSQAGNQPQHF,TGTGCCAGCAGCCAAGCCGGGAATCAGCCCCAGCATTTT
-,TRBV19,TRBJ1-1,TRBD1,CASSMNQGAHTEAFF,TGTGCCAGTAGTATGAATCAGGGGGCGCACACTGAAGCTTTCTTT
-,TRBV19,TRBJ2-5,TRBD1,CASNPGTGTEETQYF,TGTGCCAGTAATCCCGGGACAGGGACCGAAGAGACCCAGTACTTC
-,TRBV10-3,TRBJ2-7,-,CAISDISGYEQYF,TGTGCCATCAGTGATATTAGCGGCTACGAGCAGTACTTC
-,TRBV19,TRBJ2-7,TRBD1,CASSTFPGTGVDEQYF,TGTGCCAGTAGCACCTTCCCCGGGACAGGGGTCGACGAGCAGTACTTC
-,TRBV13,TRBJ1-1,TRBD1,CASSNRDSNTEAFF,TGTGCCAGCAGCAACCGGGACAGCAACACTGAAGCTTTCTTT
-,TRBV10-2,TRBJ1-5,-,CASSDSPRQPQHF,TGCGCCAGCAGTGACAGCCCGCGTCAGCCCCAGCATTTT
-,TRBV28,TRBJ1-1,-,CASSWSRRTEAFF,TGTGCCAGCAGTTGGTCCCGAAGGACTGAAGCTTTCTTT
once,TRBV11-2,TRBJ1-2,TRBD1,CASSLAGQGGYGYTF,TGTGCCAGCAGCTTAGCCGGGCAGGGGGGCTATGGCTACACCTTC
-,TRBV27,TRBJ2-1,TRBD2,CASSLNAGLAGYNEQFF,TGTGCCAGCAGTTTAAACGCGGGACTAGCGGGTTACAATGAGCAGTTCTTC
-,TRBV19,TRBJ2-1,-,CATHAGGNEQFF,TGTGCCACTCATGCCGGGGGCAATGAGCAGTTCTTC
-,TRBV27,TRBJ2-2,-,CASSFVRTGELFF,TGTGCCAGCAGTTTCGTTCGGACCGGGGAGCTGTTTTTT
-,TRBV5-1,TRBJ1-1,-,CASSLSPNTEAFF,TGCGCCAGCAGCTTGAGCCCGAACACTGAAGCTTTCTTT
-,TRBV5-4,TRBJ2-7,-,CASSLGGGGSEQYF,TGTGCCAGCAGCTTGGGGGGAGGGGGCAGCGAGCAGTACTTC
once,TRBV6-6,TRBJ2-1,TRBD2,CASSPSGTTYNEQFF,TGTGCCAGCAGTCCCAGCGGGACTACCTACAATGAGCAGTTCTTC
few,TRBV19,TRBJ1-5,-,CASKTSGNQPQHF,TGTGCCAGTAAAACCAGCGGCAATCAGCCCCAGCATTTT
-,TRBV2,TRBJ1-1,-,CASSVQGSGNTEAFF,TGTGCCAGCAGTGTACAGGGCTCGGGGAACACTGAAGCTTTCTTT
-,TRBV19,TRBJ2-7,-,CASSPGADSLYEQYF,TGTGCCAGTAGCCCCGGAGCCGACAGCCTCTACGAGCAGTACTTC
-,TRBV18,TRBJ2-5,TRBD1,CASSPPRDRWYQETQYF,TGTGCCAGCTCACCACCGAGGGACAGGTGGTACCAAGAGACCCAGTACTTC
-,TRBV18,TRBJ1-1,-,CASSPPEWGAVF,TGTGCCAGCTCACCACCGGAGTGGGGAGCGGTTTTT
once,TRBV9,TRBJ2-1,TRBD2,CASEDGTSRYNEQFF,TGTGCCAGCGAAGACGGGACTAGCCGGTACAATGAGCAGTTCTTC
-,TRBV5-4,TRBJ2-3,-,CASSLQGQSTDTQYF,TGTGCCAGCAGCTTGCAGGGGCAGAGCACAGATACGCAGTATTTT
-,TRBV4-1,TRBJ1-1,TRBD1,CASSQGQGVNTEAFF,TGCGCCAGCAGCCAAGGACAGGGGGTGAACACTGAAGCTTTCTTT
-,TRBV10-3,TRBJ1-4,TRBD1,CAISEGTGGNEKLFF,TGTGCCATCAGTGAGGGGACAGGAGGAAATGAAAAACTGTTTTTT
few,TRBV4-1,TRBJ1-5,-,CASSQDRQADQPQHF,TGCGCCAGCAGCCAAGATCGCCAGGCCGATCAGCCCCAGCATTTT